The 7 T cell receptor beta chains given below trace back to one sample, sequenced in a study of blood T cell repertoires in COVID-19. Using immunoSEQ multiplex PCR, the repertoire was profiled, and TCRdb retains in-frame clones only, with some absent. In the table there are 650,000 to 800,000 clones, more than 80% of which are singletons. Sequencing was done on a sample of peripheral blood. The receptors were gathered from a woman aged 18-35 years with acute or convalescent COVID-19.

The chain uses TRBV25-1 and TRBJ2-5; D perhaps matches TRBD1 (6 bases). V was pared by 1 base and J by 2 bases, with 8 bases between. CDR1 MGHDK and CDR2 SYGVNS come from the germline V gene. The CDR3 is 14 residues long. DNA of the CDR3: TGTGCCAGCAGTGAATCAGGACAGCAAGAGACCCAGTACTTC. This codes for CASSESGQQETQYF.

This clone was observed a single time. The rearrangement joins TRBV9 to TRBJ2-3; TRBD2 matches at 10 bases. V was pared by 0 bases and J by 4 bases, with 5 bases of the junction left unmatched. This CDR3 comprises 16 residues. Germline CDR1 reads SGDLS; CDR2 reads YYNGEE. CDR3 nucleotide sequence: TGTGCCAGCAGCGTAGGAACTAGCGGGGTATCAGATACGCAGTATTTT. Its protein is CASSVGTSGVSDTQYF.

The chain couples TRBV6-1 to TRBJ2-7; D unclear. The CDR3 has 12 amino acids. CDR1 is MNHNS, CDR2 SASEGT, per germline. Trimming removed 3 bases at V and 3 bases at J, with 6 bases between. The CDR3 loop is CASSDMRYEQYF. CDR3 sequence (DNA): TGTGCCAGCAGTGACATGCGCTACGAGCAGTACTTC.

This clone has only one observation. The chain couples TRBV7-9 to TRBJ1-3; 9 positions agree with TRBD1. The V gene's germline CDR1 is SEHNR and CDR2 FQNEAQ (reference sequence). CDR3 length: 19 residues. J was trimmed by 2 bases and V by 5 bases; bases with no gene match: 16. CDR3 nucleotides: TGTGCCAGCAGCCGTCTTAAGACAGGGGGGAACCAACCTGGAAACACCATATATTTT. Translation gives CASSRLKTGGNQPGNTIYF. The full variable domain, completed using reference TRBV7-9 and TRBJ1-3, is DTGVSQNPRHKITKRGQNVTFRCDPISEHNRLYWYRQTLGQGPEFLTYFQNEAQLEKSRLLSDRFSAERPKGSFSTLEIQRTEQGDSAMYLCASSRLKTGGNQPGNTIYFGEGSWLTVV.

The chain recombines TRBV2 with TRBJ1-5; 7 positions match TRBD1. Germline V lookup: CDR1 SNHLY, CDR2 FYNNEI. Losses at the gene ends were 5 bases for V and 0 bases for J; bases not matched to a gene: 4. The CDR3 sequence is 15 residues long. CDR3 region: CASSTDRLSNQPQHF. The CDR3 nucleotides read TGTGCCAGCAGTACGGACAGGCTTAGCAATCAGCCCCAGCATTTT.

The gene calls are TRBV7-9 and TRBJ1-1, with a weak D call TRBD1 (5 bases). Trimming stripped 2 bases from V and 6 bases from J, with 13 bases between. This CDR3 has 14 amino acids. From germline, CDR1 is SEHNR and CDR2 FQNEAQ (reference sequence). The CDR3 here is CASSLYQGMSEAFF. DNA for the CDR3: TGTGCCAGCAGCTTATACCAGGGAATGTCTGAAGCTTTCTTT.

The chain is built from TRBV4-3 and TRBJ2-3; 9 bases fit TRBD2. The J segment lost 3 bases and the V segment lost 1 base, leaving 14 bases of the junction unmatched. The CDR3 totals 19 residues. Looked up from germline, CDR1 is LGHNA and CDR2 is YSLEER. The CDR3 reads CASSQAPGGGVWSTDTQYF. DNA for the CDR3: TGCGCCAGCAGCCAAGCCCCCGGCGGGGGGGTATGGTCGACAGATACGCAGTATTTT.